Following are 3 T cell receptor beta chains from one sample sequenced in a study of T cells after yellow fever vaccination. TCRdb recomputed calls from the 5' RACE reads with MiXCR, one row per CDR3 protein. Among 550,000 to 750,000 distinct CDR3 sequences listed, 13% were seen once. The specimen comprised PBMCs, sampled on the day of the yellow fever booster vaccination. These receptors were taken from a young man who received the YFV17D yellow fever vaccine.

This clonotype was observed a handful of times. The chain is built from TRBV6-2 or TRBV6-3 and TRBJ2-7; D is unclear. CDR1 and CDR2 from the germline V gene are MNHEY and SVGEGT. V lost 7 bases and J lost 0, with 10 bases in between. The CDR3 covers 13 residues. The CDR3 DNA is TGTGCCAGCACTACCATCCTCTCCTACGAGCAGTACTTC. Protein sequence: CASTTILSYEQYF.

The gene calls are TRBV6-6 and TRBJ1-1; D gene uncertain. The V end lost 7 bases, the J end lost 4 bases, and 10 bases lay between the germline ends. Per the germline V gene, CDR1 is MNHNY and CDR2 is SVGAGI (reference sequence). CDR3 length equals 12 residues. This CDR3 is CASTSRITEAFF. CDR3 bases: TGTGCCAGCACCTCGAGGATCACTGAAGCTTTCTTT.

This chain uses TRBV20-1 with TRBJ2-2; 9 bases agree with TRBD2. The germline V gene encodes CDR1 DFQATT and CDR2 SNEGSKA (reference sequence). The CDR3 contains 14 residues. The J segment lost 6 bases and the V segment lost 2 bases, leaving 4 bases of the junction unmatched. In DNA form, the CDR3 reads TGCAGTGCTAGAATGACTAGCGGTGCCGGGGAGCTGTTTTTT. Its translation is CSARMTSGAGELFF.